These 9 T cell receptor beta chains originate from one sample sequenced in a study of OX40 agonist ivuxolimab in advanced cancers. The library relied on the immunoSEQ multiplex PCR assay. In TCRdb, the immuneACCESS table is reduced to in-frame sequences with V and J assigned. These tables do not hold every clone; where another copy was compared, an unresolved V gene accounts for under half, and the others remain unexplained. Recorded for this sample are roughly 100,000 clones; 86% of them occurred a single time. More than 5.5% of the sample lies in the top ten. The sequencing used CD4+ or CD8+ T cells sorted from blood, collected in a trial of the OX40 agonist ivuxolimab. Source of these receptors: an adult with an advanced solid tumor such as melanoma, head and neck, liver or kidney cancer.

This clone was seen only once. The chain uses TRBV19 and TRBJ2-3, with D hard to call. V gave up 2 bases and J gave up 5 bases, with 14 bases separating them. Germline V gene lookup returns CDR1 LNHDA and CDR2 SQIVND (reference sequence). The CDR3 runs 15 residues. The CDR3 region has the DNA TGTGCCAGTAGTATAATGTACTCCTCCCAAGATACGCAGTATTTT. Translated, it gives CASSIMYSSQDTQYF.

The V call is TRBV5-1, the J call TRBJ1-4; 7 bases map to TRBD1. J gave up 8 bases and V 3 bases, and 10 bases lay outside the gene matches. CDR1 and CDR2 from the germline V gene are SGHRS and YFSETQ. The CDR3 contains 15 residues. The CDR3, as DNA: TGCGCCAGCAGCTCGGGACAGCCCCGGGTGGAAAAACTGTTTTTT. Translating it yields CASSSGQPRVEKLFF.

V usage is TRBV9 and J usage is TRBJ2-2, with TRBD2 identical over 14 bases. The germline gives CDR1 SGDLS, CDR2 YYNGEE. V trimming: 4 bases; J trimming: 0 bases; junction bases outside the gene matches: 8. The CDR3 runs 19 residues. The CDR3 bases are TGTGCCAGCAGCCTCCGGGGGGGACTAGCGGGAGCGAACACCGGGGAGCTGTTTTTT. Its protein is CASSLRGGLAGANTGELFF.

This chain's CDR3 is CASSLDREFDEQFF. In DNA form, the CDR3 reads TGTGCCAGCAGCTTGGACAGGGAGTTTGATGAGCAGTTCTTC. The chain combines TRBV7-9 with TRBJ2-1, with 8 bases that match TRBD1. Germline V lookup: CDR1 SEHNR, CDR2 FQNEAQ (reference sequence). The CDR3 is 14 residues long. Trimming at V came to 3 bases and at J to 8 bases, leaving 6 bases not matched to a gene.

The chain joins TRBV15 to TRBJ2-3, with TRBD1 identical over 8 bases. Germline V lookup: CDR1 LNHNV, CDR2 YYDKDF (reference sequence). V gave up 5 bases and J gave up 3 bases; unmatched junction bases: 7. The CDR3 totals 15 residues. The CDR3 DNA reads TGTGCCACCAGCGAATACGGACAGGGAACAGATACGCAGTATTTT. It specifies CATSEYGQGTDTQYF. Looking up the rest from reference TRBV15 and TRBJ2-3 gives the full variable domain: DAMVIQNPRYQVTQFGKPVTLSCSQTLNHNVMYWYQQKSSQAPKLLFHYYDKDFNNEADTPDNFQSRRPNTSFCFLDIRSPGLGDTAMYLCATSEYGQGTDTQYFGPGTRLTVL.

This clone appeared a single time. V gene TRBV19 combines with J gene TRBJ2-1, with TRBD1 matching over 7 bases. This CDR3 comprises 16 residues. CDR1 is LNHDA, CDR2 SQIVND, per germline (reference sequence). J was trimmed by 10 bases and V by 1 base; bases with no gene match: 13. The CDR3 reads CASSIGGGRVSWEQFF. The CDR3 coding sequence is TGTGCCAGTAGTATAGGAGGGGGCAGGGTCTCTTGGGAGCAGTTCTTC. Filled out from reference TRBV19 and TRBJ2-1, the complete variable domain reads DGGITQSPKYLFRKEGQNVTLSCEQNLNHDAMYWYRQDPGQGLRLIYYSQIVNDFQKGDIAEGYSVSREKKESFPLTVTSAQKNPTAFYLCASSIGGGRVSWEQFFGPGTRLTVL.

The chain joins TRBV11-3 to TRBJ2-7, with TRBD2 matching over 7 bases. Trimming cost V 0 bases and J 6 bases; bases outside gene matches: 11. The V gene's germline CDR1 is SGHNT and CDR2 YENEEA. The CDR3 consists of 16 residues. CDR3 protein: CASSLEREREEVEQYF. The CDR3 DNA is TGTGCCAGCAGCTTAGAAAGGGAACGGGAGGAGGTCGAGCAGTACTTC.

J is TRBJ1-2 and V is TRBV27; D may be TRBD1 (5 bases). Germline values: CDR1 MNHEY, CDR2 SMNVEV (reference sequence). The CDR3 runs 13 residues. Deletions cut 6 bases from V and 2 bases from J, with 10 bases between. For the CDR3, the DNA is TGTGCCAGCAGGGGGACGGCGAACTATGGCTACACCTTC. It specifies CASRGTANYGYTF.

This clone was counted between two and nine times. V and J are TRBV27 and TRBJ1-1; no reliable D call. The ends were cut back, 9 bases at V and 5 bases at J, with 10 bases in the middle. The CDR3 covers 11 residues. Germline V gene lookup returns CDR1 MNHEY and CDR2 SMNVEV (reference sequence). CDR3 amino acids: CASTRGTEAFF. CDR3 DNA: TGTGCCAGTACGCGTGGAACTGAAGCTTTCTTT.